Following are 22 T cell receptor beta chains from one sample sequenced in a study of T-cell reconstitution after alpha-beta-depleted transplantation in children. During its preparation, the TCRbeta library received unique molecular identifiers. MiXCR, applied by TCRdb to the PCR reads, yields one record per CDR3 protein. The sample lists approximately 250,000 distinct CDR3 sequences, about 25% occurring once. The specimen comprised PBMCs, sampled before TCRalphabeta/CD19-depleted stem cell transplant. All receptors derive from a girl aged 2 to 10 with Fanconi anemia, due to receive a stem cell transplant.

This chain joins TRBV7-8 and TRBJ2-1; 11 bases are shared with TRBD2. Germline trimming cut 5 bases from V and 4 bases from J; bases unmatched to any gene: 10. The CDR3 spans 17 residues. Germline V gives CDR1 SGHVS, CDR2 FQNEAQ. CDR3 protein: CASSIFSGTSGYNEQFF. For the CDR3, the DNA is TGTGCCAGCAGCATATTCTCCGGGACTAGCGGATACAATGAGCAGTTCTTC.

The sample holds many counts of this clonotype. This rearrangement joins TRBV29-1 to TRBJ2-7; 7 positions agree with TRBD1. After removal of 2 bases from V and 0 bases from J, the junction contained 4 bases not matched to a gene. CDR1 and CDR2 (germline): SQVTM, ANQGSEA. The CDR3 covers 14 residues. Written as DNA, the CDR3 is TGCAGCGTTGAATTCGGACAGGCCTCCTACGAGCAGTACTTC. As protein: CSVEFGQASYEQYF.

This clonotype came up a few times. This chain joins TRBV13 and TRBJ2-5; D is unresolved. Germline V gives CDR1 PRHDT, CDR2 FYEKMQ (reference sequence). Between the trimmed V and J ends, which lost 7 bases and 0 bases, there was a span of 12 bases. The CDR3 runs to 14 residues. In DNA, the CDR3 is TGTGCCAGCATGAACGTCCTCGACCAAGAGACCCAGTACTTC. Amino acid sequence: CASMNVLDQETQYF. The full variable domain, completed using reference TRBV13 and TRBJ2-5, is AAGVIQSPRHLIKEKRETATLKCYPIPRHDTVYWYQQGPGQDPQFLISFYEKMQSDKGSIPDRFSAQQFSDYHSELNMSSLELGDSALYFCASMNVLDQETQYFGPGTRLLVL.

The chain combines TRBV7-9 with TRBJ2-5; D is unclear. Germline V gives CDR1 SEHNR, CDR2 FQNEAQ (reference sequence). The ends were cut back, 1 base at V and 1 base at J, with 10 bases in the middle. There are 15 residues in the CDR3. This CDR3 is CASSLDWAVQETQYF. CDR3 DNA: TGTGCCAGCAGCTTAGATTGGGCGGTCCAAGAGACCCAGTACTTC.

This clonotype was seen only a few times. The chain employs TRBV7-3 and TRBJ2-7; D may be TRBD1 or TRBD2 (5 bases each). This CDR3 is built from 16 residues. The V and J ends lost 6 bases and 2 bases respectively, with 20 bases between them. CDR1 is SGHTA and CDR2 is FQGTGA in the germline V gene. The CDR3 sequence is CASSPTIRDAAYEQYF. The CDR3 DNA follows: TGTGCCAGCAGTCCCACGATACGGGACGCCGCCTACGAGCAGTACTTC.

The gene calls are TRBV29-1 and TRBJ2-1, with D perhaps TRBD1 (5 bases). CDR3 length: 13 residues. From germline, CDR1 is SQVTM and CDR2 ANQGSEA. V lost 4 bases and J 8 bases, leaving 15 bases between the germline ends. As DNA, the CDR3 is TGCAGCGTTGCTACCTCAGGGTGGGATGAGCAGTTCTTC. Its translation is CSVATSGWDEQFF.

This rearrangement joins TRBV7-9 to TRBJ2-7; no clear D. Germline V gives CDR1 SEHNR, CDR2 FQNEAQ (reference sequence). Trimming removed 2 bases from V and 5 bases from J, with 19 bases in between. This CDR3 region has 16 residues. This chain's CDR3 is CASSLLGPPRGHEQYF. CDR3 in DNA: TGTGCCAGCAGCTTACTCGGACCCCCGAGAGGCCACGAGCAGTACTTC.

This clonotype was seen repeatedly, ten times or more. This chain links TRBV29-1 with TRBJ2-7; D assignment may be TRBD1 or TRBD2 (6 bases each). CDR1 and CDR2 from the germline V gene are SQVTM and ANQGSEA. The germline V and J ends were trimmed by 0 bases and 0 bases, with 15 bases remaining between them. This CDR3 has 16 residues. The CDR3 DNA reads TGCAGCGTTGAAGAGGGGCGGGACACGGTCTCCTACGAGCAGTACTTC. Its protein product is CSVEEGRDTVSYEQYF.

This clonotype showed up just a few times. The rearrangement uses TRBV6-1 and TRBJ2-3; 9 bases match TRBD2. Germline V gives CDR1 MNHNS, CDR2 SASEGT. After removal of 10 bases from V and 3 bases from J, the junction contained 11 bases not matched to a gene. The CDR3 contains 15 residues. In nucleotides, the CDR3 is TGTGCCACCAAGCGGGGGGTGCCGGAGACAGATACGCAGTATTTT. Translation gives CATKRGVPETDTQYF.

This clonotype occurred a few times. The rearrangement links TRBV6-1 to TRBJ2-5; 7 bases align to TRBD1. The germline V gene encodes CDR1 MNHNS and CDR2 SASEGT. The CDR3 covers 16 residues. V shed 8 bases, J shed 5 bases, and the junction held 17 bases outside the gene matches. The CDR3 is CASYSRRQGRWETQYF. The CDR3 DNA is TGTGCCAGCTACTCCCGGAGACAGGGTCGATGGGAGACCCAGTACTTC.

This clonotype was found many times. The V gene is TRBV6-5, the J gene TRBJ2-3; 7 bases align to TRBD2. V was clipped by 0 bases and J by 1 base; unmatched bases: 4. The germline CDR1 and CDR2 sequences are MNHEY and SVGAGI. The CDR3 spans 16 residues. Here the CDR3 reads CASSYSSGDGTDTQYF. CDR3 sequence (DNA): TGTGCCAGCAGTTACTCGAGCGGGGATGGCACAGATACGCAGTATTTT.

This clonotype was seen once. The CDR3 loop is CASSSLETRDMLLYEQYF. CDR3 sequence (DNA): TGTGCCAGCTCATCCCTAGAGACCAGGGATATGTTACTCTACGAGCAGTACTTC. V and J are TRBV18 and TRBJ2-7; TRBD1 is a possible D gene (5 bases). This CDR3 is 18 amino acids long. V lost 5 bases, J lost 3 bases, and 26 bases lay in between. Germline V gene sequence: CDR1 KGHSH, CDR2 LQKENI.

This clonotype was counted many times. This rearrangement joins TRBV6-5 to TRBJ2-2, with D uncertain. This CDR3 region has 12 residues. Trimming cost V 0 bases and J 8 bases, with 4 bases left between them. Germline V gene lookup returns CDR1 MNHEY and CDR2 SVGAGI. The CDR3: CASSYSRGELFF. As DNA, the CDR3 is TGTGCCAGCAGTTACTCCAGGGGGGAGCTGTTTTTT.

This clonotype has at least ten counts. The V and J genes are TRBV6-6 and TRBJ2-7; 7 bases are a match to TRBD2. Germline loops: CDR1 MNHNY, CDR2 SVGAGI (reference sequence). V gave up 6 bases and J gave up 3 bases; unmatched junction bases: 2. The CDR3 loop spans 12 amino acids. CDR3 protein: CASSGLVYEQYF. The CDR3 nucleotides read TGTGCCAGCAGCGGACTAGTCTACGAGCAGTACTTC.

This sequence joins TRBV7-9 and TRBJ2-1; 8 bases match TRBD2. The CDR3 has 14 amino acids. Germline assignment: CDR1 SEHNR and CDR2 FQNEAQ (reference sequence). Trimming took 0 bases from V and 9 from J; bases not matched to a gene: 4. The CDR3 spells CASSLARGGREQFF. In nucleotides, the CDR3 is TGTGCCAGCAGCTTAGCTCGGGGGGGCCGTGAGCAGTTCTTC.

The chain is built from TRBV5-1 and TRBJ2-1; D ambiguous. The CDR3 totals 16 residues. The germline V gene has CDR1 SGHRS and CDR2 YFSETQ. Trimming pared 4 bases from V and 7 bases from J, leaving 21 bases between. CDR3 nucleotide sequence: TGCGCCAGCAGCCCCTCAACAAGGACGCCCTCGAATGAGCAGTTCTTC. Translation gives CASSPSTRTPSNEQFF.

The rearrangement links TRBV5-4 to TRBJ2-3; 8 positions agree with TRBD2. CDR1 and CDR2 from the germline V gene are SGHNT and YYREEE (reference sequence). V shed 0 bases and J 0 bases; nucleotides not matched to a gene: 6. The CDR3 sequence is 17 residues long. This CDR3 is CASSLAGGRTSTDTQYF. The CDR3 DNA follows: TGTGCCAGCAGCTTGGCGGGGGGGAGGACTAGCACAGATACGCAGTATTTT.

V is TRBV20-1 and J is TRBJ2-3; D uncertain. Germline CDR1 and CDR2: DFQATT and SNEGSKA (reference sequence). The CDR3 is 14 residues long. The V and J ends lost 0 bases and 1 base respectively, with 8 bases between them. CDR3 coding DNA: TGCAGTGCTAGAGAATCGCTGGGCACAGATACGCAGTATTTT. This codes for CSARESLGTDTQYF.

V usage is TRBV29-1 and J usage is TRBJ2-1, with 10 bases fitting TRBD1. Per germline, CDR1 SQVTM and CDR2 ANQGSEA. V was pared by 7 bases and J by 7 bases, with 4 bases of the junction left unmatched. The CDR3 covers 12 residues. The CDR3: CSAGDRGNEQFF. In DNA form, the CDR3 reads TGCAGCGCCGGGGACAGGGGAAATGAGCAGTTCTTC.

A note on this clonotype: A much larger clone differs from this one at a single base, so this may be a read error. This chain connects TRBV5-1 to TRBJ2-1; D tentatively reads TRBD1 or TRBD2 (5 bases each). CDR3 size: 14 residues. V was shortened by 3 bases and J by 5 bases, with 12 bases between the two germline ends. CDR1 is SGHRS, CDR2 YFSETQ, per germline. The CDR3 region is CASSSGLEDNEQFF. CDR3 DNA: TGCGCCAGCAGCTCAGGGTTGGAGGACAATGAGCAGTTCTTC.

There are many counts of this clonotype. The chain links TRBV27 to TRBJ2-7; 9 bases fit TRBD1. This CDR3 has 14 residues. J was trimmed by 3 bases and V by 4 bases; bases with no gene match: 4. Germline CDR1 MNHEY, CDR2 SMNVEV (reference sequence). Written as DNA, the CDR3 is TGTGCCAGCAGTTCCACAGGGGGCGGCTACGAGCAGTACTTC. This codes for CASSSTGGGYEQYF.

At least ten counts were recorded for this clonotype. The chain carries TRBV29-1 and TRBJ2-7; D not certain. Germline lookup yields CDR1 SQVTM and CDR2 ANQGSEA. The CDR3 spans 12 residues. The V end lost 4 bases, the J end lost 4 bases, and 11 bases lay between the germline ends. CDR3 sequence: CSVGLRLYEQYF. Here the CDR3 DNA reads TGCAGCGTTGGGCTTCGGCTGTACGAGCAGTACTTC.